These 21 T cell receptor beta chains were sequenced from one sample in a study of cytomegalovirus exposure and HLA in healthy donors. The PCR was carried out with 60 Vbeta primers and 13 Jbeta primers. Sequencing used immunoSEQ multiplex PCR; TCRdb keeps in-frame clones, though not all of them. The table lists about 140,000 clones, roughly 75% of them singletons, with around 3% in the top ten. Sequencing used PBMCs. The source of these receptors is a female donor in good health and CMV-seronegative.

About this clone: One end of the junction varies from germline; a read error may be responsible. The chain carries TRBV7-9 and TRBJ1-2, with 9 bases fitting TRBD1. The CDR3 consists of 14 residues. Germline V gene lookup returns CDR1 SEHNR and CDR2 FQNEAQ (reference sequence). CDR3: CASSSTGTGRGYPF. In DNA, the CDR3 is TGTGCCAGCAGCTCTACCGGGACAGGGAGAGGCTACCCCTTC.

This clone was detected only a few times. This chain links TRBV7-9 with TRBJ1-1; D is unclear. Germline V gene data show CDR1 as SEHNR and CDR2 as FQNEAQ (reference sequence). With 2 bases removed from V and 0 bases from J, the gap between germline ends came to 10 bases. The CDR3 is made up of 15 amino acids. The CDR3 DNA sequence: TGTGCCAGCAGCTTAAATGGCAAATTGAACACTGAAGCTTTCTTT. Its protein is CASSLNGKLNTEAFF.

As DNA, the CDR3 is TGTGCCAGCAGAGGACAGGGAGCGCCGAACACTGAAGCTTTCTTT. Translation: CASRGQGAPNTEAFF. V gene TRBV28 combines with J gene TRBJ1-1, with 8 positions matching TRBD1. The germline CDR1 and CDR2 sequences are MDHEN and SYDVKM. Trimming took 6 bases from V and 1 from J; bases not matched to a gene: 7. The CDR3 loop spans 15 amino acids.

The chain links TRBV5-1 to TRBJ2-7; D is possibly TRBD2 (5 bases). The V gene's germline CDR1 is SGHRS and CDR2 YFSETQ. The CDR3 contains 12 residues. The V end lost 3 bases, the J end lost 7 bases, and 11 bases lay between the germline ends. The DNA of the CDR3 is TGCGCCAGCAGCTCCACTAGGGATGAGCAGTACTTC. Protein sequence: CASSSTRDEQYF.

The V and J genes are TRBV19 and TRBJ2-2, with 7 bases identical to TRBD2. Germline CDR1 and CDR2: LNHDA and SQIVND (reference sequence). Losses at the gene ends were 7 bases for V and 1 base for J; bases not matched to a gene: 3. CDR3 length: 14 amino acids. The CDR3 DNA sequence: TGTGCCAGTACCTCTAGCGGGAACACCGGGGAGCTGTTTTTT. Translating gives CASTSSGNTGELFF. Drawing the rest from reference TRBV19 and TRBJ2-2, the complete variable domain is DGGITQSPKYLFRKEGQNVTLSCEQNLNHDAMYWYRQDPGQGLRLIYYSQIVNDFQKGDIAEGYSVSREKKESFPLTVTSAQKNPTAFYLCASTSSGNTGELFFGEGSRLTVL.

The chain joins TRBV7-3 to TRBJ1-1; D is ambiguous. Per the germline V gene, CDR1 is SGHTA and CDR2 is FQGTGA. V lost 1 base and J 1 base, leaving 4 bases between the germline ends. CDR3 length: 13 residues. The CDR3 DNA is TGTGCCAGCAGCTTAAGCAGGAACACTGAAGCTTTCTTT. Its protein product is CASSLSRNTEAFF.

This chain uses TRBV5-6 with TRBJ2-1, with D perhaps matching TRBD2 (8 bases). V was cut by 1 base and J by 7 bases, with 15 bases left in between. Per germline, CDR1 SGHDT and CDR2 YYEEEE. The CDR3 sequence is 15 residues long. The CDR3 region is CASSLTGGGGNEQFF. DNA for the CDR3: TGTGCCAGCAGCTTGACGGGAGGGGGCGGGAATGAGCAGTTCTTC.

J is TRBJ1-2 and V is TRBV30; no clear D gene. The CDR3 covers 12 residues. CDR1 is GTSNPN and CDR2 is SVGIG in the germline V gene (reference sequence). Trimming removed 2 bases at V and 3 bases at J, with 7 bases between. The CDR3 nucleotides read TGTGCCTGGAGTAACACGCACTATGGCTACACCTTC. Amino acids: CAWSNTHYGYTF.

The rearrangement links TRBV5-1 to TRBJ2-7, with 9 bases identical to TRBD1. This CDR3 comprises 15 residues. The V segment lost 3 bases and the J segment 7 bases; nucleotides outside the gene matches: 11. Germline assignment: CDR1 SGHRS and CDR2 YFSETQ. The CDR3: CASSSAPGQGGEQYF. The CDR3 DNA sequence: TGCGCCAGCAGCTCGGCCCCGGGACAGGGTGGTGAGCAGTACTTC.

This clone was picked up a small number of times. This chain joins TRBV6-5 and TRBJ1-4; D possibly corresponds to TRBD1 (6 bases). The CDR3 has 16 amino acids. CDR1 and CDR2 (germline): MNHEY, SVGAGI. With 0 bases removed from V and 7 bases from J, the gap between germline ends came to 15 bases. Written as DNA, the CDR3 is TGTGCCAGCAGTTACTCGTTTCAGGGGTTAGCTGAAAAACTGTTTTTT. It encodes CASSYSFQGLAEKLFF.

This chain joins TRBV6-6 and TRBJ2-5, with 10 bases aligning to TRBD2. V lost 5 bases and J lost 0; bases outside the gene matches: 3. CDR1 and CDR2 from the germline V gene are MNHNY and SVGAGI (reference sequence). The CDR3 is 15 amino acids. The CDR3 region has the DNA TGTGCCAGCAGTGAGAGCGGGAGGGACCAAGAGACCCAGTACTTC. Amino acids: CASSESGRDQETQYF.

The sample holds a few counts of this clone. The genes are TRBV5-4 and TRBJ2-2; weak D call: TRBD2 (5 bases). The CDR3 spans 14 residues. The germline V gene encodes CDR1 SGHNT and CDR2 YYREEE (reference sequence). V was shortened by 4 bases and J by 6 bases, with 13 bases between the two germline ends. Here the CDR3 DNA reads TGTGCCAGCAGCCTCAGCGGTCAGGCCGGGGAGCTGTTTTTT. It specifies CASSLSGQAGELFF.

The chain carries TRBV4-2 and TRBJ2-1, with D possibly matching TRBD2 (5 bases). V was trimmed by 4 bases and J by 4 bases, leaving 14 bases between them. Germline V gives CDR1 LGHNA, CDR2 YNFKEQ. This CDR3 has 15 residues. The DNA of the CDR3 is TGTGCCAGCAGCCCCGCTGCCGGGGTGTACAATGAGCAGTTCTTC. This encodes CASSPAAGVYNEQFF.

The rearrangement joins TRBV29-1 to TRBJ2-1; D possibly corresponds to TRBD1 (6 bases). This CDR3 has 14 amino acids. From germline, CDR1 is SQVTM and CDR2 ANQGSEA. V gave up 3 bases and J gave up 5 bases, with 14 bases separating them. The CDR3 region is CSVDVGTHNNEQFF. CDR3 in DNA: TGCAGCGTTGACGTCGGGACACATAACAATGAGCAGTTCTTC.

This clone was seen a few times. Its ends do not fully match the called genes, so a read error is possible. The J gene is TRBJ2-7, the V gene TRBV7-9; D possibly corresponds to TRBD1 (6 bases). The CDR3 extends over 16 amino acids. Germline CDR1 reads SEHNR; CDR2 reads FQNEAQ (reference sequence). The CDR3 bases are TGTTCCAGCAGCTTAGTCTCCACAGGGAGCTCCTACGAGCAGTACTTC. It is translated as CSSSLVSTGSSYEQYF.

The CDR3 loop reads CASSEGLQPLYEQYF. In DNA form, the CDR3 reads TGTGCCAGCAGTGAAGGGTTACAGCCTCTCTACGAGCAGTACTTC. The chain is built from TRBV2 and TRBJ2-7, with D unresolved. The CDR3 covers 15 residues. V lost 1 base and J 3 bases, leaving 13 bases between the germline ends. Looked up from germline, CDR1 is SNHLY and CDR2 is FYNNEI.

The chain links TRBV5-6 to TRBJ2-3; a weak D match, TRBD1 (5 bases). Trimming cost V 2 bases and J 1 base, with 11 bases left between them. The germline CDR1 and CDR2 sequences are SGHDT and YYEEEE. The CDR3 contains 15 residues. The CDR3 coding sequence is TGTGCCAGCAGCTTTTTGACCAGGGGCACAGATACGCAGTATTTT. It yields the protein CASSFLTRGTDTQYF.

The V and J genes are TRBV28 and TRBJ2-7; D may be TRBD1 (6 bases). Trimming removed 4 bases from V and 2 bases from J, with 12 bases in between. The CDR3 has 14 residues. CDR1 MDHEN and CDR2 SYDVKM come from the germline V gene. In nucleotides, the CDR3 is TGTGCCAGCAGTTCCCACCGACAGGCCTACGAGCAGTACTTC. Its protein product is CASSSHRQAYEQYF.

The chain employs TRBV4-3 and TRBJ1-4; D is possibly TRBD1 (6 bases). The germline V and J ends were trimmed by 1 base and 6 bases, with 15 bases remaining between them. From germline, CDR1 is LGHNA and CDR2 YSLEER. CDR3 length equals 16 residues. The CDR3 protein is CASSQGLRGSDEKLFF. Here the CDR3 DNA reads TGCGCCAGCAGCCAAGGCCTTAGGGGGTCAGATGAAAAACTGTTTTTT.

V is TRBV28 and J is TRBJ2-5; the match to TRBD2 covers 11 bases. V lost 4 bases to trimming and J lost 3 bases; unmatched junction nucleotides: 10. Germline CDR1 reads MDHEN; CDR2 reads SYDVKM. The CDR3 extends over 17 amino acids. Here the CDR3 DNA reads TGTGCCAGCAGTTCCATTCCGGGACTAGCGGTTAAAGAGACCCAGTACTTC. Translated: CASSSIPGLAVKETQYF.

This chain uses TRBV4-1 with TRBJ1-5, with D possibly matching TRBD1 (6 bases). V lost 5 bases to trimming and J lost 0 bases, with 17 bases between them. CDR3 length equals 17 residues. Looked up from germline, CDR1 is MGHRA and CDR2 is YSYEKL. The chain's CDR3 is CASSEGQNRYSNQPQHF. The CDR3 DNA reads TGCGCCAGCAGCGAAGGACAGAACCGTTATAGCAATCAGCCCCAGCATTTT.